This T cell receptor (beta chain) originates from a study of response to subunit inactivated influenza vaccine (dated by TCRdb to about 2018). At the level of the whole study: Deep quantitative T cell receptor repertoire profiling was used in the study to track responses to a trivalent subunit inactivated influenza vaccine.

In the case of this clonotype: Which antigen it targets is not known. The sample holds no much larger clone one base away, and base qualities are not on file.

Library preparation used RT-PCR. The sequencer listed for this sample is Illumina HiSeq 2500. TCRdb cleaned the public reads at Q25 with fastp, built clones with MiXCR and kept in-frame beta chains. All rows with the same CDR3 protein become a single entry with the most common DNA and genes. The sample data list about 540,000 distinct CDR3 sequences, and roughly 23% of these were observed just once. Of the sample, approximately 3% falls within the top ten clones. What the work shows at the level of the full study, not this receptor alone: It was suggested by the authors that each seasonal influenza vaccination may recruit only a limited number of new T cells.

Sequences LGHNA (CDR1) and YNFKEQ (CDR2) are obtained from the germline V gene. The CDR3, cysteine through phenylalanine, is 15 amino acids long. CDR3 DNA only is kept here, 45 bases in frame from base 1. V lost 3 bases and J lost 1 base; the stretch between them is 12 bases long. The same data also contributed to another study, on T cells expressing NK-cell markers. The second investigation adds: 5'RACE template switching, by which a universal primer site and unique molecular identifiers were added, was used to make TCR beta cDNA libraries. In sorted CD3+CD56+NKG2C+, CD3+CD56+NKG2C- and CD3+CD56-NKG2C+ T-cell subsets from 7 to 9 donors, TCR beta-chain repertoires were profiled. Of the eight sequenced donors, seven were found to be HCMV-seropositive and one was found to be HCMV-seronegative. In several experiments an anti-gammadeltaTCR antibody was added to restrict sorting to alphabetaTCR-expressing T cells. In a handful of donors, the dominant CD3+CD56+NKG2C+ clonotypes ranked among the top 10 CD8+ clonotypes, making up roughly 1.0-8% of CD8+ T cells. Those dominant clonotypes were again the most abundant among CD3+CD56-NKG2C+ cells in a handful of donors, at roughly 25-60.1%. Whether the expanded NKG2C-expressing T cell clones were specific for HCMV antigens remained unclear. Randomly selected healthy volunteers, three men and five women, were used as the eight sequenced donors. HCMV serostatus was determined by detecting HCMV-specific IgG in serum with a commercial ELISA kit. Peripheral blood mononuclear cells were isolated from blood by Ficoll density gradient centrifugation. CD4+ and CD8+ T cells were isolated from PBMC by magnetic immunoseparation with Miltenyi isolation kits. cDNA synthesis was primed from the TCR beta constant segment and was followed by two successive PCR amplification steps. Illumina HiSeq 2000/2500, MiSeq or NextSeq was used to sequence libraries as 2 x 150 bp reads. MIGEC handled demultiplexing of the reads and grouping by UMI, while MiTCR was used to assemble and quantify clonotypes. To remove erroneous sequences, TCR cDNA sequences were retained only when supported by two or more reads. Downstream repertoire analysis used the tcR package, and clonotypes were matched across fractions by CDR3 nucleotide sequence plus V segment. VDJmatch was used to annotate antigen specificity against VDJdb, with one amino acid substitution allowed in CDR3.

Here the sequenced sample was CD4+ T cells sorted from PBMCs, taken roughly 12 days after vaccination. The sequence links TRBV4-2 to TRBJ1-1; a confident D gene designation cannot be given. The sequence was collected from a man aged 50 or older who received an inactivated influenza vaccine. Donor details come from another sample of the same person, matched by shared clones. CDR3 loop: CASSQEGRWNTEAFF. Read as DNA, the sequence is TGTGCCAGCAGCCAGGAAGGACGGTGGAACACTGAAGCTTTCTTT.